This T cell receptor beta chain was documented in a study of T cells in Graves' hyperthyroidism and ophthalmopathy. Amplified regions were TCR beta CDR3 sequences from RNA transcripts. The TCR CDR3 was amplified in a first-round RT-PCR using the HTBI primer set. TCRdb fed the multiplex PCR reads into MiXCR, producing one record per CDR3 protein. This sample has about 570,000 distinct CDR3 sequences, with more than 45% found just once. The study excluded patients with uncontrolled infection, other autoimmune disease, pregnancy or lactation. As for this clonotype: Its antigen is still unknown.

The CDR3 is 14 residues long. The V and J ends lost 7 bases and 2 bases, in that order; junction bases with no gene match: 6. Looked up from germline, CDR1 is LNHDA and CDR2 is SQIVND (reference sequence). Broader study findings: The model forecast ophthalmopathy, anticipating it by a median roughly 6.3 months before onset. Patients with ophthalmopathy were separated from those with stable hyperthyroidism by a 13 V-J model. In the blood, most expanded thyroid clonotypes above 0.001 appeared as well.

The clonotype comes from an adult woman with Graves' disease, either hyperthyroidism or ophthalmopathy (not recorded which). V is TRBV19 and J is TRBJ1-1; 8 nucleotides match TRBD1. The sequencing input was peripheral blood or thyroid tissue (not recorded which). In DNA, the CDR3 is TGTGCCAGTAAAAAAGGACAGGGAAACACTGAAGCTTTCTTT. It is translated as CASKKGQGNTEAFF. The full variable domain, its missing parts supplied by reference TRBV19 and TRBJ1-1, is DGGITQSPKYLFRKEGQNVTLSCEQNLNHDAMYWYRQDPGQGLRLIYYSQIVNDFQKGDIAEGYSVSREKKESFPLTVTSAQKNPTAFYLCASKKGQGNTEAFFGQGTRLTVV.